Listed here are 19 T cell receptor beta chains from one sample, sequenced in a study of cytomegalovirus exposure and HLA in healthy donors. Use of 60 Vbeta and 13 Jbeta primers characterized the PCR. TCRdb keeps only in-frame clones here, not all; method: immunoSEQ multiplex PCR. The table shows some 110,000 clones, with around 80% occurring only once. The sample taken for sequencing was PBMCs. These receptors all stem from a man aged 30-40 years in good health and CMV-seropositive.

The chain joins TRBV6-1 to TRBJ2-7; 11 bases line up with TRBD2. The V gene end was trimmed by 7 bases and the J gene end by 6 bases; junction bases not matched to a gene: 8. Germline CDR1 is MNHNS and CDR2 is SASEGT. The CDR3 has 14 residues. The CDR3 DNA is TGTGCCAGCACATTAGCGGGAGGGTTGCTCGAGCAGTACGTC. It codes for CASTLAGGLLEQYV.

The J gene is TRBJ1-1, the V gene TRBV18; D might be TRBD1 (5 bases). V was trimmed by 1 base and J by 5 bases, leaving 29 bases between them. CDR1 is KGHSH, CDR2 LQKENI, per germline. This CDR3 region has 20 residues. The CDR3 DNA sequence: TGTGCCAGCTCACCACGTACGTGGAGGGGTGATAAGGGTATGGAGACTGAAGCTTTCTTT. Amino acids: CASSPRTWRGDKGMETEAFF.

J is TRBJ1-1 and V is TRBV7-9; tentatively, D is TRBD1 (6 bases). Germline V gene data show CDR1 as SEHNR and CDR2 as FQNEAQ (reference sequence). Trimming removed 5 bases from V and 7 bases from J, with 11 bases in between. There are 12 residues in the CDR3. The CDR3 DNA is TGTGCCAGCAGCCAGGGGACACGTGAAGCTTTCTTT. Translated: CASSQGTREAFF.

The rearrangement uses TRBV6-5 and TRBJ2-4; 8 nucleotides align to TRBD2. The CDR3 spans 14 residues. Germline V lookup: CDR1 MNHEY, CDR2 SVGAGI. J gave up 6 bases and V 4 bases, and 5 bases lay outside the gene matches. CDR3 in DNA: TGTGCCAGCAGTTCCATTAGCGGGACAAACATTCAGTACTTC. It encodes CASSSISGTNIQYF.

This clone was observed once. V usage is TRBV4-2 and J usage is TRBJ2-1, with D perhaps TRBD1 (5 bases). V was shortened by 0 bases and J by 4 bases, with 10 bases between the two germline ends. CDR1 and CDR2 (germline): LGHNA, YNFKEQ. The CDR3 has 15 residues. The CDR3 protein is CASSQDGTGYNEQFF. CDR3 nucleotide sequence: TGTGCCAGCAGCCAAGATGGTACAGGTTACAATGAGCAGTTCTTC.

This clone was observed a few times. J is TRBJ1-4 and V is TRBV12-5, with TRBD1 matching 10 bases. CDR1 is LGHNT and CDR2 is FRNRAP in the germline V gene. J lost 3 bases, V lost 5 bases, and 9 bases had no gene match. The CDR3 loop spans 17 amino acids. In DNA, the CDR3 is TGTGCTAGTGGTACCAGGACAGGGGGTCTGTCTAATGAAAAACTGTTTTTT. It specifies CASGTRTGGLSNEKLFF.

The genes are TRBV5-1 and TRBJ2-7, with D tentatively TRBD2 (6 bases). The CDR3 loop spans 15 amino acids. V lost 0 bases and J lost 0, with 10 bases in between. Germline V gene lookup returns CDR1 SGHRS and CDR2 YFSETQ. This CDR3 is CASSLVGGDSYEQYV. The CDR3 region has the DNA TGCGCCAGCAGCTTGGTGGGGGGTGACTCCTACGAGCAGTACGTC.

On this clone: A read error may account for a junction end that differs from germline. Other DNA sequences of this sample code for an identical CDR3. The chain is built from TRBV9 and TRBJ1-2, with 9 bases fitting TRBD1. Germline CDR1 is SGDLS and CDR2 is YYNGEE. The CDR3 sequence is 14 residues long. The DNA of the CDR3 is TGCGCCAGCAGCCCCCAACAGGGGGCCTATGGCTACACCTTC. Protein: CASSPQQGAYGYTF.

The V and J genes are TRBV30 and TRBJ1-1; a weak D match, TRBD1 (6 bases). The germline V gene encodes CDR1 GTSNPN and CDR2 SVGIG (reference sequence). Trimming shortened V by 8 bases and J by 7 bases, and 17 bases separated the two germline ends. The CDR3 has 12 amino acids. CDR3 in amino acids: CAARTGLNEAFF. The CDR3 DNA follows: TGTGCCGCGCGAACAGGGCTGAATGAAGCTTTCTTT.

This clone has a handful of counts. The chain has TRBV2 and TRBJ2-5; 9 positions agree with TRBD2. Germline V gene sequence: CDR1 SNHLY, CDR2 FYNNEI. V lost 4 bases to trimming and J lost 3 bases; unmatched junction nucleotides: 3. There are 14 residues in the CDR3. CDR3 nucleotides: TGTGCCAGCAGTGGGCGGGGGGGCGAAGAGACCCAGTACTTC. This sequence encodes CASSGRGGEETQYF.

J is TRBJ1-3 and V is TRBV19; 12 nucleotides align to TRBD1. J was trimmed by 0 bases and V by 9 bases; bases with no gene match: 9. The CDR3 length is 17 residues. The V gene's germline CDR1 is LNHDA and CDR2 SQIVND (reference sequence). CDR3 residues: CASLRDRGLYSGNTIYF. Here the CDR3 DNA reads TGTGCCAGCCTCCGGGACAGGGGGCTCTACTCTGGAAACACCATATATTTT.

V gene TRBV27 combines with J gene TRBJ2-1, with D hard to call. Trimming pared 3 bases from V and 4 bases from J, leaving 13 bases between. CDR1 and CDR2 (germline): MNHEY, SMNVEV (reference sequence). The CDR3 runs 15 residues. The CDR3 loop reads CASSFISRKYNEQFF. The CDR3 nucleotides read TGTGCCAGCAGTTTTATTAGTCGAAAATACAATGAGCAGTTCTTC.

This chain connects TRBV10-2 to TRBJ2-7; D gene unclear. Germline V gene sequence: CDR1 WSHSY, CDR2 SAAADI. The CDR3 length is 11 residues. The V end was cut by 2 bases, the J end by 7 bases, with 6 bases between. The CDR3 region has the DNA TGCGCCAGCAGTGAGAGCTGGGAGCAGTACTTC. Amino acid sequence: CASSESWEQYF.

This clone was found a few times. This chain links TRBV4-1 with TRBJ1-5; D is undetermined. The CDR3 sequence is 16 residues long. Germline V gives CDR1 MGHRA, CDR2 YSYEKL. V shed 1 base and J shed 2 bases, with 12 bases lying between them. DNA of the CDR3: TGCGCCAGCAGCCAAGGAGGCGGTCGCGGCAATCAGCCCCAGCATTTT. This gives the protein CASSQGGGRGNQPQHF.

The V gene is TRBV9, the J gene TRBJ2-6; TRBD1 matches 10 bases. The V gene end was trimmed by 2 bases and the J gene end by 2 bases; junction bases not matched to a gene: 10. The germline gives CDR1 SGDLS, CDR2 YYNGEE. This CDR3 contains 19 residues. The CDR3 spells CASSVNWDRGRAGANVLTF. Written as DNA, the CDR3 is TGTGCCAGCAGCGTCAACTGGGACAGGGGTAGAGCTGGGGCCAACGTCCTGACTTTC. Looking up the rest from reference TRBV9 and TRBJ2-6 gives the full variable domain: DSGVTQTPKHLITATGQRVTLRCSPRSGDLSVYWYQQSLDQGLQFLIQYYNGEERAKGNILERFSAQQFPDLHSELNLSSLELGDSALYFCASSVNWDRGRAGANVLTFGAGSRLTVL.

The V and J genes are TRBV2 and TRBJ2-1; a possible D gene is TRBD2 (6 bases). Deletions cut 1 base from V and 5 bases from J, with 12 bases between. Germline V gives CDR1 SNHLY, CDR2 FYNNEI. This CDR3 spans 15 amino acids. For the CDR3, the DNA is TGTGCCAGCAGTGAAGTTGTCGCGGGGCACAATGAGCAGTTCTTC. It codes for CASSEVVAGHNEQFF.

In this sample, this clone turned up once. This chain joins TRBV15 and TRBJ1-1, with TRBD1 as a possible D gene (5 bases). The length of the CDR3 is 15 residues. Germline CDR1 LNHNV, CDR2 YYDKDF (reference sequence). With 0 bases removed from V and 4 bases from J, the gap between germline ends came to 12 bases. The CDR3 nucleotides are TGTGCCACCAGCAGAGACAGGGCTCATCGCACTGAAGCTTTCTTT. As protein: CATSRDRAHRTEAFF.

The gene calls are TRBV2 and TRBJ2-1; 10 bases match TRBD2. From germline, CDR1 is SNHLY and CDR2 FYNNEI. The CDR3 runs to 19 residues. The J segment lost 14 bases and the V segment lost 3 bases, leaving 25 bases of the junction unmatched. CDR3 DNA: TGTGCCAGCAGTGAGGGGTATCACGAAGGGACTAGCGACACCCCAGGAAAGTTCTTC. This sequence encodes CASSEGYHEGTSDTPGKFF. The full variable domain, in which reference TRBV2 and TRBJ2-1 provide the parts outside the CDR3, is EPEVTQTPSHQVTQMGQEVILRCVPISNHLYFYWYRQILGQKVEFLVSFYNNEISEKSEIFDDQFSVERPDGSNFTLKIRSTKLEDSAMYFCASSEGYHEGTSDTPGKFFGPGTRLTVL.

The DNA for the CDR3 is TGTGCCAGCAGCTTGGAAGGGCGGGAGTTTCCTCGCGGGGAGCAGTACGTC. Amino acid sequence: CASSLEGREFPRGEQYV. The chain recombines TRBV5-5 with TRBJ2-7; 7 positions match TRBD2. J lost 7 bases, V lost 0 bases, and 16 bases had no gene match. The length of the CDR3 is 17 residues. The V gene's germline CDR1 is SGHKS and CDR2 YYEKEE (reference sequence).